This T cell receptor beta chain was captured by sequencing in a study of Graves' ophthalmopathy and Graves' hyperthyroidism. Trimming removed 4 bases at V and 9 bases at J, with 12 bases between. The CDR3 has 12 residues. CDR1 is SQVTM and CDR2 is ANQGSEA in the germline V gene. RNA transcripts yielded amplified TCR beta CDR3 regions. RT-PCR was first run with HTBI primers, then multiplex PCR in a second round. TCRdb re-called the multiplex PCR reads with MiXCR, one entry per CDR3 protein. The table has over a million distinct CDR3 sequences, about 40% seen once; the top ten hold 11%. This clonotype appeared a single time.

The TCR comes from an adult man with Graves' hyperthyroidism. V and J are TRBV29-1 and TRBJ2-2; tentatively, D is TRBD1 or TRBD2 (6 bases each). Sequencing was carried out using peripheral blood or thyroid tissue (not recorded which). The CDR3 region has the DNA TGCAGCGTTGTCGGGGGCCGAAGGGAGCTGTTTTTT. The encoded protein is CSVVGGRRELFF.